This is a list of T cell receptor beta chains from one sample in a study of cytomegalovirus exposure and HLA in healthy donors. TCRdb's copy holds only in-frame clones and misses some; the assay was immunoSEQ multiplex PCR. The sample records some 160,000 clones, 77% being singletons. Sequencing used PBMCs. These TCRs come from a woman aged 25 to 39 in good health and CMV-seronegative. The CDR3 runs from the conserved cysteine through the conserved F or W. D genes are given only for firm matches. Clone size appears in some rows only: once, few, many, or a class for an expanded clone.

clone_size	v_call	cdr3_length	j_call	d_call	cdr3_nt	cdr3_aa
.	TRBV7-2	17	TRBJ2-1	TRBD2	TGTGCCAGCAGCTTAGCGGGTCTAGCGGGGTCCTACAATGAGCAGTTCTTC	CASSLAGLAGSYNEQFF
once	TRBV29-1	13	TRBJ2-1	.	TGCAGCGTTGATCTACAGCCGGGGGATGAGCAGTTCTTC	CSVDLQPGDEQFF
.	TRBV4-1	15	TRBJ1-1	TRBD1	TGCGCCAGCAGCCATGGGGACAGGGGGCGGAGTGAAGCTTTCTTT	CASSHGDRGRSEAFF
.	TRBV4-2	14	TRBJ2-4	TRBD2	TGTGCCAGCAGCCAAGACTGGGGGGGAAACATTCAGTACTTC	CASSQDWGGNIQYF
.	TRBV7-3	17	TRBJ2-6	.	TGTGCCAGCAGCTTGGGGGGAGGAAACTCTGGGGCCAACGTCCTGCCTTTC	CASSLGGGNSGANVLPF
.	TRBV6-6	14	TRBJ2-7	TRBD1	TGTGCCAGCAGTTACAGGGACAGGGCTAGTGAGCAGTACTTC	CASSYRDRASEQYF
.	TRBV29-1	14	TRBJ1-1	TRBD1	TGCAGCGTGCACAGGGGGCTGGGGAACACTGAAGCTTTCTTT	CSVHRGLGNTEAFF
.	TRBV6-6	16	TRBJ1-4	.	TGTGCCAGCAGTTTGCAGGAATTGGCAACTAATGAAAAACTGTTTTTT	CASSLQELATNEKLFF
medium-sized	TRBV6-1	14	TRBJ2-7	TRBD1	TGTGCCAGCAGTGTTACAGGGGAAGAGGACGAGCAGTACTTC	CASSVTGEEDEQYF
.	TRBV4-1	15	TRBJ1-5	TRBD1	TGCGCCAGCAGCCAAGTCCCGACAGGGGAGCAGCCCCAGCATTTT	CASSQVPTGEQPQHF
.	TRBV19	14	TRBJ1-5	.	TGTGCCAGTAGTATCTCACCGGGCAATCAGCCCCAGCATTTT	CASSISPGNQPQHF
.	TRBV18	15	TRBJ1-4	.	TGTGCCAGCTCACGATCGACAGAGTTTAATGAAAAACTGTTTTTT	CASSRSTEFNEKLFF
.	TRBV10-3	16	TRBJ2-7	TRBD1	TGTGCCATCAGTGAGTGGGGACAGGGGGACTCCTACGAGCAGTACTTC	CAISEWGQGDSYEQYF
.	TRBV5-6	14	TRBJ1-2	TRBD1	TGTGCCAGCAGCTGGGGACAGTCCTACTATGGCTACACCTTC	CASSWGQSYYGYTF
.	TRBV7-6	13	TRBJ1-1	.	TGTGCCAGCAGCTTAGGACAGTACACTGAAGCTTTCTTT	CASSLGQYTEAFF
.	TRBV6-5	14	TRBJ1-1	TRBD1	TGTGCCAGCAGCCTCAGGGGGCCGAACACTGAAGCTTTCTTT	CASSLRGPNTEAFF
.	TRBV7-3	12	TRBJ2-1	TRBD1	TGTGCCAGCAGCCAGTATTCAGGGGGGCAGTTCTTC	CASSQYSGGQFF
.	TRBV4-1	15	TRBJ2-7	.	TGCGCCAGCAGTAGATACGACACGTCCGCCTACGAGCAGTACTTC	CASSRYDTSAYEQYF
.	TRBV7-8	15	TRBJ1-4	.	TGTGCCAGCAGTGCCAGCGGGACGGCAAATGAAAAACTGTTTTTT	CASSASGTANEKLFF